These 19 T cell receptor beta chains originate from one sample sequenced in a study of blood T cells in healthy people across ages. With a J-beta primer mix and a sample-barcoded 5' primer, a second PCR ran roughly 6 to 11 cycles. TCRdb independently ran MiXCR on the 5' RACE reads; one entry per CDR3 protein. In the table there are around 1,900,000 distinct CDR3 sequences, 35% to 50% of which are singletons. Sequencing was performed on blood. Every receptor here comes from a human donor in good health.

This clonotype came up a few times. V and J are TRBV3-1 and TRBJ2-7; the D gene is possibly TRBD2 (6 bases). V dropped 5 bases and J dropped 4 bases, with 15 bases sitting between them. The germline V gene has CDR1 LGHDT and CDR2 YNNKEL (reference sequence). The CDR3 extends over 14 amino acids. The CDR3 spells CASSGGLQPYEQYF. For the CDR3, the DNA is TGTGCCAGCAGCGGGGGACTCCAACCTTACGAGCAGTACTTC.

The rearrangement uses TRBV29-1 and TRBJ1-2; 9 bases line up with TRBD1. Losses at the gene ends were 2 bases for V and 7 bases for J; bases not matched to a gene: 2. This CDR3 has 12 amino acids. Germline V gene data show CDR1 as SQVTM and CDR2 as ANQGSEA. The CDR3 nucleotides are TGCAGCGTTGAACCGACAGGGGGTGGCTACACCTTC. It encodes CSVEPTGGGYTF.

This clonotype was counted ten times or more. This sequence joins TRBV20-1 and TRBJ1-4; possible D gene TRBD1, 6 bases. The V end lost 5 bases, the J end lost 7 bases, and 17 bases lay between the germline ends. There are 14 residues in the CDR3. In germline, CDR1 is DFQATT, CDR2 SNEGSKA (reference sequence). Here the CDR3 reads CSAHGGGGGEKLFF. The CDR3 nucleotides are TGCAGTGCTCATGGAGGGGGGGGTGGTGAAAAACTGTTTTTT.

There are many counts of this clonotype. The CDR3 DNA reads TGTGCCAGCAGTAGGACAGGTCCTCCCTACGAGCAGTACTTC. This sequence encodes CASSRTGPPYEQYF. This chain connects TRBV6-2 or TRBV6-3 to TRBJ2-7; 7 nucleotides agree with TRBD1. Germline CDR1 MNHEY, CDR2 SVGEGT. V shed 5 bases, J shed 2 bases, and the junction held 6 bases outside the gene matches. This CDR3 is built from 14 residues.

This clonotype was detected once. V and J are TRBV7-2 and TRBJ1-1, with D unresolved. The V gene's germline CDR1 is SGHTA and CDR2 FQGNSA. Trimming cost V 1 base and J 4 bases, with 10 bases left between them. There are 14 residues in the CDR3. Written as DNA, the CDR3 is TGTGCCAGCAGCTTAGAGCCCCGGGGCACTGAAGCTTTCTTT. Amino acids: CASSLEPRGTEAFF.

The chain employs TRBV3-1 and TRBJ1-2; TRBD1 matches 7 bases. CDR1 LGHDT and CDR2 YNNKEL come from the germline V gene (reference sequence). The trim removed 1 base at V and 0 bases at J, leaving 2 bases unmatched. The CDR3 totals 15 residues. The CDR3 loop reads CASSQGDSSNYGYTF. CDR3 bases: TGTGCCAGCAGCCAAGGGGACAGCTCTAACTATGGCTACACCTTC.

This clonotype was counted only a few times. CDR3 DNA sequence: TGCGCCAGCAGCTTACGAGGGACGATGAACACTGAAGCTTTCTTT. It specifies CASSLRGTMNTEAFF. The chain recombines TRBV5-1 with TRBJ1-1; tentative D call: TRBD1 (5 bases). The V and J ends lost 2 bases and 0 bases respectively, with 11 bases between them. The germline V gene has CDR1 SGHRS and CDR2 YFSETQ. CDR3 length: 15 amino acids. The variable domain in full, completed from reference TRBV5-1 and TRBJ1-1, reads KAGVTQTPRYLIKTRGQQVTLSCSPISGHRSVSWYQQTPGQGLQFLFEYFSETQRNKGNFPGRFSGRQFSNSRSEMNVSTLELGDSALYLCASSLRGTMNTEAFFGQGTRLTVV.

Note on this clonotype: The junction departs from germline at one end; a sequencing error may be responsible. The chain carries TRBV4-3 and TRBJ2-1; D might be TRBD1 or TRBD2, each matching 5 bases. The CDR3 has 15 amino acids. Germline CDR1 LGHNA, CDR2 YSLEER. The CDR3 sequence: CACSHEFGTGNEQFF. For the CDR3, the DNA is TGCGCCTGCAGCCATGAATTTGGGACCGGCAATGAGCAGTTCTTC.

There are many counts of this clonotype. V usage is TRBV7-2 and J usage is TRBJ1-1; a weak D match, TRBD1 (5 bases). CDR1 and CDR2 from the germline V gene are SGHTA and FQGNSA. Trimming stripped 3 bases from V and 3 bases from J, with 11 bases between. This CDR3 is 14 amino acids long. The DNA of the CDR3 is TGTGCCAGCAGCTTTGTGTTCAGGGACACTGAAGCTTTCTTT. Protein sequence: CASSFVFRDTEAFF.

This clonotype occurred a few times. The rearrangement joins TRBV28 to TRBJ2-7, with D uncertain. CDR1 is MDHEN and CDR2 is SYDVKM in the germline V gene. CDR3 length: 12 residues. V was shortened by 5 bases and J by 8 bases, with 13 bases between the two germline ends. For the CDR3, the DNA is TGTGCCAGCAGTGATCGTCACCGTAAGCAGTACTTC. As protein: CASSDRHRKQYF.

This clonotype was observed a handful of times. The V gene is TRBV15, the J gene TRBJ1-2; D might be TRBD1 (6 bases). The V end was cut by 0 bases, the J end by 4 bases, with 9 bases between. The V gene's germline CDR1 is LNHNV and CDR2 YYDKDF (reference sequence). This CDR3 has 14 residues. The CDR3 coding sequence is TGTGCCACCAGCAGAGATGTCAGGGGCTATGGCTACACCTTC. It encodes CATSRDVRGYGYTF.

CDR3 sequence (DNA): TGTGCCACACGGCCCAGCGAGGACACTGAAGCTTTCTTT. It codes for CATRPSEDTEAFF. The chain employs TRBV10-3 and TRBJ1-1; D is unclear. From germline, CDR1 is ENHRY and CDR2 SYGVKD. This CDR3 region has 13 residues. V lost 10 bases to trimming and J lost 3 bases, with 15 bases between them.

Notes on this clonotype: A clone one base away is much larger, so this may be a read error. The chain couples TRBV4-3 to TRBJ2-6; possibly TRBD1 for D (5 bases). The CDR3 length is 19 residues. In germline, CDR1 is LGHNA, CDR2 YSLEER. The CDR3 sequence is CASSQDPYGASAGANVRTF. For the CDR3, the DNA is TGCGCCAGCAGCCAAGATCCATATGGAGCTTCCGCTGGGGCCAACGTCCGGACTTTC.

V is TRBV5-1 and J is TRBJ2-5; TRBD1 matches 8 bases. The CDR3 length is 15 residues. CDR1 and CDR2 (germline): SGHRS, YFSETQ. J gave up 9 bases and V 0 bases, and 10 bases lay outside the gene matches. CDR3: CASSLGPKGQDPQYF. The CDR3 DNA is TGCGCCAGCAGCTTGGGACCCAAGGGACAGGACCCCCAGTACTTC.

This clonotype appeared a few times. V usage is TRBV7-2 and J usage is TRBJ1-3, with D tentatively TRBD1 (5 bases). Germline values: CDR1 SGHTA, CDR2 FQGNSA. This CDR3 has 15 residues. V lost 5 bases to trimming and J lost 2 bases, with 13 bases between them. CDR3: CASSPAGGAGNTIYF. CDR3 nucleotide sequence: TGTGCCAGCAGCCCAGCCGGGGGGGCTGGAAACACCATATATTTT.

Note on this clonotype: Relative to the germline gene, one junction end is altered; a read error may explain this. CDR3 region: CASSLEDTYTDTRYF. CDR3 DNA sequence: TGTGCCAGCAGCTTAGAGGACACCTACACAGATACGCGGTATTTT. This rearrangement joins TRBV7-8 to TRBJ2-3, with D perhaps matching TRBD1 (5 bases). Germline V gives CDR1 SGHVS, CDR2 FQNEAQ. The CDR3 runs 15 residues.

The chain has TRBV25-1 and TRBJ1-2; possible D gene TRBD1, 5 bases. Trimming left V 0 bases short and J 8 bases short, with 16 bases between. CDR1 MGHDK and CDR2 SYGVNS come from the germline V gene. This CDR3 is built from 15 residues. CDR3 residues: CASSEYFGASRGYTF. The CDR3 DNA reads TGTGCCAGCAGTGAATATTTTGGGGCTAGTAGGGGCTACACCTTC.

V is TRBV10-3 and J is TRBJ1-1, with TRBD1 matching 11 bases. J was trimmed by 5 bases and V by 4 bases; bases with no gene match: 6. CDR1 is ENHRY and CDR2 is SYGVKD in the germline V gene. This CDR3 is 15 amino acids long. The DNA for the CDR3 is TGTGCCATCAGTGTGGGACAGGGGGAAGGGACTGAAGCTTTCTTT. As protein: CAISVGQGEGTEAFF.

The chain employs TRBV20-1 and TRBJ2-1, with TRBD2 identical over 13 bases. The CDR3 runs to 19 residues. With 2 bases clipped from V and 0 bases from J, the junction kept 10 bases outside the gene matches. Germline CDR1 is DFQATT and CDR2 is SNEGSKA (reference sequence). CDR3 amino acids: CSARTRTSGGPSSYNEQFF. CDR3 DNA sequence: TGCAGTGCTAGAACCCGGACTAGCGGGGGCCCAAGCTCCTACAATGAGCAGTTCTTC.